This T cell receptor (beta chain) appears in the sequencing data of a study of blood T cell repertoires in COVID-19. Study overall: Acute and convalescent COVID-19 specimens originated in the United States, Italy and Spain.

Data came from immunoSEQ multiplex PCR; TCRdb stores just in-frame clones and leaves some out. The table records about 130,000 clones, over 60% of them present only once. V was cut by 6 bases and J by 7 bases, with 13 bases left in between. The germline CDR1 and CDR2 sequences are ENHRY and SYGVKD. CDR3 length: 13 amino acids. The sequencing sample was made of peripheral blood. The chain combines TRBV10-3 with TRBJ1-3; tentative D call: TRBD1 (5 bases). This receptor was taken from a woman aged 70-85 years with acute or convalescent COVID-19. This CDR3 is CAISPGLANTIYF. The CDR3 bases are TGTGCCATCAGCCCAGGGCTCGCTAACACCATATATTTT.